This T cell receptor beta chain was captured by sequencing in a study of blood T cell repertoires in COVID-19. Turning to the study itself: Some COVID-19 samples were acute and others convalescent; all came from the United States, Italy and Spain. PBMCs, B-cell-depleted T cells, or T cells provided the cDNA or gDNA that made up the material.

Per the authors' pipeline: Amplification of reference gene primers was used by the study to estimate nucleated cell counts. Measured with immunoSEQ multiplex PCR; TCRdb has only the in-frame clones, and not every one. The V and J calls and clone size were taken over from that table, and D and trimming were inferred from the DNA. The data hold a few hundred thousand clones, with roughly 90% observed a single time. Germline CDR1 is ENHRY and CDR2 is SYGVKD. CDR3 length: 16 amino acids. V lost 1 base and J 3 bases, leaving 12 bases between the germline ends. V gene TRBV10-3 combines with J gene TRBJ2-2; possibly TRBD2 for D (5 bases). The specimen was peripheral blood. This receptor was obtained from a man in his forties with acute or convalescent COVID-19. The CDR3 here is CAISEYGSDDTGELFF. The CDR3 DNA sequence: TGTGCCATCAGTGAGTATGGTAGCGACGACACCGGGGAGCTGTTTTTT.